This TCR beta chain was observed in a study of cytomegalovirus exposure and HLA in healthy donors. On this clone itself: Its antigen is unknown. Because the CDR3 is missing its conserved closing phenylalanine or tryptophan, this is likely a read error.

A multiplex PCR was run with 60 Vbeta primers and 13 Jbeta primers. Here immunoSEQ multiplex PCR was the method, and the copy in TCRdb shows in-frame clones only, minus some. This table has around 200,000 clones, around four fifths appearing once. Germline V gene lookup returns CDR1 LNHDA and CDR2 SQIVND (reference sequence). This CDR3 contains 15 residues. V lost 5 bases, J lost 0 bases, and 6 bases stayed unmatched. Study-level points and caveats: Presence/absence analysis assumed near-uniform sequencing depth across donors. TCR beta V- and J-gene trimming was later associated with a missense DCLRE1C variant.

V and J are TRBV19 and TRBJ1-2; 7 nucleotides align to TRBD1. Sequencing was done on a sample of PBMCs. This TCR derives from a woman aged 40 to 49 in good health and CMV-seronegative. DNA for the CDR3: TGTGCCAGTAGTTCACCCGGGACAGCTAACTATGGCTACACCCTC. This encodes CASSSPGTANYGYTL.